The rows below give T cell receptor beta chains drawn from one sample of a study of blood T cell repertoires in COVID-19. Here immunoSEQ multiplex PCR was the method, and the copy in TCRdb shows in-frame clones only, minus some. In the table there are tens of thousands of clones, around 80% of which are singletons. Sample: peripheral blood. These receptors all come from a man between 65 and 85 years old with acute or convalescent COVID-19. Each CDR3 is given with its conserved first and last residue. Each record gives: D gene, J gene, V gene, clone size, CDR3 protein, CDR3 DNA. The D gene is left open where the match is weak. Size tells how often a clone was seen (once, few, many) or the class of an expanded clone, and some rows leave it out.

TRBD2	TRBJ2-3	TRBV28	few	CASRDFPPSGRLDTQYF	TGTGCCAGCAGAGACTTCCCCCCTAGCGGGAGATTAGATACGCAGTATTTT
TRBD2	TRBJ2-3	TRBV30	NA	CAWSVAGFGTDTQYF	TGTGCCTGGAGTGTAGCGGGGTTTGGGACAGATACGCAGTATTTT
NA	TRBJ1-1	TRBV7-9	once	CASSPPGMNTEAFF	TGTGCCAGCAGCCCCCCAGGGATGAACACTGAAGCTTTCTTT
NA	TRBJ1-3	TRBV3-1/TRBV3-2	few	CASSRQGSGGNTIYF	TGTGCCAGCAGCCGCCAGGGGTCGGGAGGAAACACCATATATTTT
NA	TRBJ2-3	TRBV7-9	NA	CASSFQVPAPDTQYF	TGTGCCAGCAGCTTCCAGGTTCCGGCCCCAGATACGCAGTATTTT
NA	TRBJ2-5	TRBV7-3	NA	CASSLLASETQYF	TGTGCCAGCAGCTTACTTGCGTCTGAGACCCAGTACTTC
TRBD1	TRBJ1-5	TRBV28	few	CAINRGNQPQHF	TGTGCCATCAACAGGGGAAATCAGCCCCAGCATTTT
NA	TRBJ1-2	TRBV28	few	CASSPVEAYGYTF	TGTGCCAGCAGTCCAGTGGAGGCGTACGGCTACACCTTC
NA	TRBJ1-3	TRBV6-6	once	CASSYGGEGTGNTIYF	TGTGCCAGCAGTTACGGGGGCGAGGGAACTGGAAACACCATATATTTT
TRBD1	TRBJ2-2	TRBV10-1	NA	CASRGQMNTGELFF	TGCGCCAGCAGGGGACAGATGAACACCGGGGAGCTGTTTTTT
NA	TRBJ2-2	TRBV5-1	NA	CASSSSRGTNTGELFF	TGCGCCAGCAGCTCATCCAGGGGAACGAACACCGGGGAGCTGTTTTTT
NA	TRBJ1-1	TRBV5-1	NA	CASSYDSLNTEAFF	TGCGCCAGCAGCTATGACAGTCTGAACACTGAAGCTTTCTTT
NA	TRBJ1-4	TRBV24-1	NA	CATSDAGAAEKLFF	TGTGCCACCAGTGATGCGGGGGCCGCAGAAAAACTGTTTTTT
TRBD1	TRBJ1-1	TRBV18	many	CASSEGTGVGAEAFF	TGTGCCAGCTCGGAGGGGACAGGGGTAGGAGCTGAAGCTTTCTTT
TRBD2	TRBJ2-7	TRBV4-2	NA	CASSQGTSGYYEQYF	TGTGCCAGCAGCCAAGGGACTAGCGGCTACTACGAGCAGTACTTC
NA	TRBJ2-1	TRBV1	many	CTSSQSPGSMRREQFF	TGCACCAGCAGCCAATCGCCGGGCTCCATGAGGAGGGAGCAGTTCTTC
NA	TRBJ2-1	TRBV2	NA	CASSFRRGNEQFF	TGTGCCAGCAGTTTCAGGCGCGGGAATGAGCAGTTCTTC
TRBD1	TRBJ2-3	TRBV28	many	CASKFPGGVDTQYF	TGTGCCAGCAAGTTCCCAGGGGGCGTCGATACGCAGTATTTT
TRBD1	TRBJ1-1	TRBV5-1	NA	CASSRDRGDTEAFF	TGCGCCAGCAGCCGGGACAGGGGAGACACTGAAGCTTTCTTT
NA	TRBJ1-5	TRBV12-5	NA	CASGLVDRNEPQHF	TGTGCTAGTGGTTTGGTAGACAGAAATGAGCCCCAGCATTTT
NA	TRBJ1-6	TRBV7-9	NA	CASSRGGPDSPLHF	TGTGCCAGCAGCAGGGGGGGGCCTGATTCACCCCTCCACTTT
NA	TRBJ2-3	TRBV11-2	NA	CASSLDSTAATQYF	TGTGCCAGCAGCTTAGATAGCACGGCGGCGACGCAGTATTTT
TRBD1	TRBJ1-4	TRBV7-2	NA	CASSLQGAHPNEKLFF	TGTGCCAGCAGCTTACAGGGGGCACATCCTAATGAAAAACTGTTTTTT
TRBD2	TRBJ2-1	TRBV5-1	NA	CASSLIASGRNEQFF	TGCGCCAGCAGCTTGATCGCTAGCGGGAGGAATGAGCAGTTCTTC
NA	TRBJ2-1	TRBV6-4	NA	CASSIGQSPYNEQFF	TGTGCCAGCAGCATCGGACAGTCCCCCTACAATGAGCAGTTCTTC
NA	TRBJ1-1	TRBV5-6	NA	CASSLGAGLNTEAFF	TGTGCCAGCAGCTTGGGGGCGGGGTTGAACACTGAAGCTTTCTTT
NA	TRBJ2-5	TRBV19	NA	CASSIGRGGEETQYF	TGTGCCAGTAGTATTGGCAGGGGTGGGGAAGAGACCCAGTACTTC
NA	TRBJ2-5	TRBV19	NA	CASSIVALSGTQYF	TGTGCCAGTAGTATAGTTGCCCTCTCGGGGACCCAGTACTTC
NA	TRBJ1-2	TRBV6-1	NA	CASSEIPRDLVGYTF	TGTGCCAGCAGTGAAATCCCCAGGGATCTAGTCGGCTACACCTTC
NA	TRBJ2-1	TRBV29-1	NA	CSVVWRTYNEQFF	TGCAGCGTTGTTTGGCGGACCTACAATGAGCAGTTCTTC
NA	TRBJ1-1	TRBV28	NA	CASSLSPANTEAFF	TGTGCCAGCAGTTTGAGTCCCGCTAACACTGAAGCTTTCTTT
NA	TRBJ1-6	TRBV3-1/TRBV3-2	NA	CASSQERGSPLHF	TGTGCCAGCAGCCAAGAGCGCGGATCACCCCTCCACTTT
NA	TRBJ2-6	TRBV28	NA	CASNWGPSGANVLTF	TGTGCCAGCAACTGGGGGCCCTCTGGGGCCAACGTCCTGACTTTC
TRBD1	TRBJ2-7	TRBV27	once	CASSLSTGAFYEQYF	TGTGCCAGCAGTTTATCGACAGGGGCCTTCTACGAGCAGTACTTC
NA	TRBJ2-2	TRBV9	once	CASERLNTGELFF	TGTGCCAGCGAGCGGCTGAACACCGGGGAGCTGTTTTTT
TRBD2	TRBJ2-3	TRBV7-2	NA	CASSLARGWTDTQYF	TGTGCCAGCAGCTTAGCGCGGGGGTGGACAGATACGCAGTATTTT
TRBD1	TRBJ2-3	TRBV20-1	NA	CSASVDRDTDTQYF	TGCAGTGCTAGTGTGGACAGGGACACAGATACGCAGTATTTT
TRBD1	TRBJ2-1	TRBV9	NA	CASSNRDREGEQFF	TGTGCCAGCAGCAACCGGGACAGGGAGGGTGAGCAGTTCTTC
TRBD1	TRBJ2-2	TRBV2	NA	CASSSRTGGNTGELFF	TGTGCCAGCAGTTCTCGGACAGGGGGGAACACCGGGGAGCTGTTTTTT
TRBD1	TRBJ1-4	TRBV3-1/TRBV3-2	once	CASSQRRTGREKLFF	TGTGCCAGCAGCCAACGACGGACAGGGAGGGAAAAACTGTTTTTT
TRBD1	TRBJ1-2	TRBV28	NA	CAMRRGQFDGYTF	TGTGCCATGCGTAGGGGGCAATTCGATGGCTACACCTTC
TRBD2	TRBJ2-2	TRBV7-3	NA	CASSLGLQINTGELFF	TGTGCCAGCAGCTTGGGACTACAAATTAACACCGGGGAGCTGTTTTTT
TRBD2	TRBJ2-3	TRBV4-2	NA	CASSQENSGGAGDTQYF	TGTGCCAGCAGCCAAGAGAATAGCGGGGGGGCGGGAGATACGCAGTATTTT
NA	TRBJ1-6	TRBV7-9	NA	CASSLVQVGSPLHF	TGTGCCAGCAGCTTAGTACAGGTCGGTTCACCCCTCCACTTT
TRBD2	TRBJ2-5	TRBV7-8	NA	CASSLGTSVETQYF	TGTGCCAGCAGCTTGGGGACTAGCGTTGAGACCCAGTACTTC
NA	TRBJ2-1	TRBV6-2/TRBV6-3	once	CASSYLRPDYNEQFF	TGTGCCAGCAGTTACTTGAGGCCAGACTATAATGAGCAGTTCTTC
NA	TRBJ1-6	TRBV19	NA	CASSKFGVDDSPLHF	TGTGCCAGTAGTAAGTTCGGGGTGGACGATTCACCCCTCCACTTT
TRBD1	TRBJ1-4	TRBV27	NA	CASSSVGQGSNEKLFF	TGTGCCAGCAGTTCCGTCGGACAGGGGAGTAATGAAAAACTGTTTTTT
NA	TRBJ1-2	TRBV4-1	NA	CASSQEGAANYGYTF	TGCGCCAGCAGCCAAGAGGGAGCAGCTAACTATGGCTACACCTTC